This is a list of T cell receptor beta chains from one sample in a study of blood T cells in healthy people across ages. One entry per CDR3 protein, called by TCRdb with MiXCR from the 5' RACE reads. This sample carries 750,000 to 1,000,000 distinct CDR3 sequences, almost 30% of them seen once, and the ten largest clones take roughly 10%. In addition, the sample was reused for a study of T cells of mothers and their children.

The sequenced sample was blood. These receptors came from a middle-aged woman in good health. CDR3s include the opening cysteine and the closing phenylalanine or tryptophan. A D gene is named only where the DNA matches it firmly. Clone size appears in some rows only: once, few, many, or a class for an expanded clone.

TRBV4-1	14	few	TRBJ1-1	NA	TGCGCCAGCAGCCAAGGTTCGGTGAACACTGAAGCTTTCTTT	CASSQGSVNTEAFF
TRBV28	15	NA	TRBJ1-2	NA	TGTGCCAGCAGTCCTACTAGACAGGCCCCCAAAGGCTACACCTTC	CASSPTRQAPKGYTF
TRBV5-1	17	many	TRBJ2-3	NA	TGCGCCAGCAGCGGTAACCAAATTCGTGGAAGCACAGATACGCAGTATTTT	CASSGNQIRGSTDTQYF
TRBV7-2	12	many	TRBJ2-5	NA	TGTGCCAGCAGCTTGGCGGGGGCGACCCAGTACTTC	CASSLAGATQYF
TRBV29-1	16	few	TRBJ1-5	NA	TGCAGCGTTGTGGCCGGGACCGCAGATAGCAATCAGCCCCAGCATTTT	CSVVAGTADSNQPQHF
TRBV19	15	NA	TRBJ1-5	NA	TGTGCCAGCCAGACCCGGCCCTATGGCAATCAGCCCCAGCATTTT	CASQTRPYGNQPQHF
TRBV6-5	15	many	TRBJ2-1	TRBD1	TGTGCCAGCAGACCGGACAGGGGCCTTTACAATGAGCAGTTCTTC	CASRPDRGLYNEQFF
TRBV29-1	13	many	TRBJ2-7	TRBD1	TGCAGCGTTTACAGGGGGGCCTCCTACGAGCAGTACTTC	CSVYRGASYEQYF
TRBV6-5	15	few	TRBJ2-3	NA	TGTGCCGGCAGTTACTCGGAGACCGGCCCAGATACGCAGTATTTT	CAGSYSETGPDTQYF
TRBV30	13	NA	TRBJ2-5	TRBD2	TGTGCCTGGAGTCTTGGACTTCGGGAGGCCCAGTACTTC	CAWSLGLREAQYF
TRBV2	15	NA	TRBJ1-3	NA	TGTGCCAGCAGACAGGATAAGGCCTCTGGAAACACCATATATTTT	CASRQDKASGNTIYF
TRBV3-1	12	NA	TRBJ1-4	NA	TGTGCCAGCAGCCAAGCCGAGGAAAAACTGTTTTTT	CASSQAEEKLFF
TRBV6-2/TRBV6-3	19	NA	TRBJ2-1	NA	TGTGCCAGCAGTTACTCCCAATCCTCCACAGGGAGAGGCTACAATGAGCAGTTCTTC	CASSYSQSSTGRGYNEQFF
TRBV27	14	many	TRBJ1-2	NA	TGTGCCAGCAGTTTCACCGGGGAGAGCTATGGCTACACCTTC	CASSFTGESYGYTF
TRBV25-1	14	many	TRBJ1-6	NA	TGTGCCAGCAGTGCCCGGACGGAATATTCACCCCTCCACTTT	CASSARTEYSPLHF
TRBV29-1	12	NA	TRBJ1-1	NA	TGCAGCGCCGTAGGCCGGGATACTGAAGCTTTCTTT	CSAVGRDTEAFF
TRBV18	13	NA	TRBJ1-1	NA	TGTGCCAGCTCATATCAGGGACACACTGAAGCTTTCTTT	CASSYQGHTEAFF
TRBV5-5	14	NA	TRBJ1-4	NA	TGTGCCAGCAGCTTGGAGTATCCTGATGAAAAACTGTTTTTT	CASSLEYPDEKLFF
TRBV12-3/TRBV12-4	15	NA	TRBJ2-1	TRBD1	TGTGCCAGCAGTTATTTGACGTTCGACAGGGCTGAGCAGTTCTTC	CASSYLTFDRAEQFF
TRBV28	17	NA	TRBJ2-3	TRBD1	TGTGCCAGCAGTTTAATTTCCCCAGGGGGCAAGACAGATACGCAGTATTTT	CASSLISPGGKTDTQYF
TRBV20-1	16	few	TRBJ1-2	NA	TGCAGTGCTAGAGATCAGGCGTCCGCAGCTAACTATGGCTACACCTTC	CSARDQASAANYGYTF
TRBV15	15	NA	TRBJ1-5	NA	TGTGCCACCAGCAGAGAAGGGGGAAGCAATCAGCCCCAGCATTTT	CATSREGGSNQPQHF